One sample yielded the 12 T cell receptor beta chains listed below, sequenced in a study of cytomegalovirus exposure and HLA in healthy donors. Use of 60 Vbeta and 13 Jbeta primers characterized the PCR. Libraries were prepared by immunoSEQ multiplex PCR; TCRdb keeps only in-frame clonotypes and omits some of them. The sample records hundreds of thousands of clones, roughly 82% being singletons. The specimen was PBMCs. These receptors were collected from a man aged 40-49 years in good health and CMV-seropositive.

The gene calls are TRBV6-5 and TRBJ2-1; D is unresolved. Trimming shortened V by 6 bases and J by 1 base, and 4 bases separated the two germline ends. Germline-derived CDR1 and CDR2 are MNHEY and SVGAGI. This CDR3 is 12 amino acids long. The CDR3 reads CASRRSYNEQFF. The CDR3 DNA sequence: TGTGCCAGCAGACGGTCCTACAATGAGCAGTTCTTC.

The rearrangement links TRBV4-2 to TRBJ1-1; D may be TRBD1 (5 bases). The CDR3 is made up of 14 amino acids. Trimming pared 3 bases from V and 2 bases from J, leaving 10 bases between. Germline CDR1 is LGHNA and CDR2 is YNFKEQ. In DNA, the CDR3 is TGTGCCAGCAGCCATCAAGGGGTTAACACTGAAGCTTTCTTT. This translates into CASSHQGVNTEAFF.

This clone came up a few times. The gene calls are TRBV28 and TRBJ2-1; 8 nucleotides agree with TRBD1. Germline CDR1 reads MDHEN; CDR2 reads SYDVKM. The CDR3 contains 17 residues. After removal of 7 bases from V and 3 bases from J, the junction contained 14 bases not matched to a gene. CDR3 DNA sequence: TGTGCCAGCATCCCTTCTGTAGGGACAGGAGACTACAATGAGCAGTTCTTC. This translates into CASIPSVGTGDYNEQFF.

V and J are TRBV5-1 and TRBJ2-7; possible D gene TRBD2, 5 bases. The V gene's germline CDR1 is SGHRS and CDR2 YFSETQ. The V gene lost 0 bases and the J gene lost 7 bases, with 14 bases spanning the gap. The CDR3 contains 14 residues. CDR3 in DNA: TGCGCCAGCAGCTTGGGGTGGGCCCCGGGGGAGCAGTACGTC. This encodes CASSLGWAPGEQYV.

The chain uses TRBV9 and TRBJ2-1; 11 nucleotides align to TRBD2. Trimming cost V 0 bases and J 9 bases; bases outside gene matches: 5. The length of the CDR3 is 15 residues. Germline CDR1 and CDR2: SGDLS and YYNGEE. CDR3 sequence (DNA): TGTGCCAGCAGCGTAGTAGCGGGAGGGCTAAGTGAGCAGTTCTTC. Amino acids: CASSVVAGGLSEQFF.

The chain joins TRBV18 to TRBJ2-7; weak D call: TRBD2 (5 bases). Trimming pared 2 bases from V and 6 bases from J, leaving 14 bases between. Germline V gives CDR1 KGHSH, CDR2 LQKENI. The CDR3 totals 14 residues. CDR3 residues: CASSPNSAGGEQYV. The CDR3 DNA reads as TGTGCCAGCTCACCAAACAGCGCGGGCGGCGAGCAGTACGTC.

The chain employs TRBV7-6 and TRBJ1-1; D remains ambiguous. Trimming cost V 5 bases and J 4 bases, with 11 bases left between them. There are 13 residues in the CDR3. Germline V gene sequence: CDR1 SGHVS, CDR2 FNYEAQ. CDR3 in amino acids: CASSRILSTEAFF. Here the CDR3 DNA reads TGTGCCAGCAGCCGAATCCTGAGCACTGAAGCTTTCTTT.

CDR3: CASSTIGYSNQPQHF. For the CDR3, the DNA is TGCGCCAGCAGCACTATCGGGTATAGCAATCAGCCCCAGCATTTT. This chain links TRBV4-1 with TRBJ1-5; D unresolved. This CDR3 is built from 15 residues. From germline, CDR1 is MGHRA and CDR2 YSYEKL. V gave up 5 bases and J gave up 0 bases, with 11 bases separating them.

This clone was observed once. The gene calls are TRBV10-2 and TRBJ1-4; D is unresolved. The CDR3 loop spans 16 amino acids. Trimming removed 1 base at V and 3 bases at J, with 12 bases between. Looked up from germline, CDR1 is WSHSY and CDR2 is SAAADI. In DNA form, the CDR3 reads TGCGCCAGCAGTGAGTTGGGGTGGGAGGCTAATGAAAAACTGTTTTTT. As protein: CASSELGWEANEKLFF.

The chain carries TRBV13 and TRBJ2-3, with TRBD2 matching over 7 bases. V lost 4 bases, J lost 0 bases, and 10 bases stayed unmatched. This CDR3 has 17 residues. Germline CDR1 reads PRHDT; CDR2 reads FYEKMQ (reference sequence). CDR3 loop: CASSSRAGRASTDTQYF. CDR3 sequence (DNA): TGTGCCAGCAGCTCGCGAGCAGGGAGGGCTAGCACAGATACGCAGTATTTT.

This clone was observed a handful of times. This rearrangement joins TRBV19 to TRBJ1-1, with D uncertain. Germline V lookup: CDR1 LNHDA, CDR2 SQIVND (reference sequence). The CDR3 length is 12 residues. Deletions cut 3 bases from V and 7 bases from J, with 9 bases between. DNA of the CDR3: TGTGCCAGTAGTATTGGGCAGAATGAAGCTTTCTTT. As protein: CASSIGQNEAFF.

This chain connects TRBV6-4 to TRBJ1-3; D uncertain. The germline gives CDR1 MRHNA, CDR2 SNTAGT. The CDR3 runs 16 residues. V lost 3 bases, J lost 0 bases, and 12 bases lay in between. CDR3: CASSEVRSRSGNTIYF. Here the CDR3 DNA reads TGTGCCAGCAGTGAAGTACGGTCTCGCTCTGGAAACACCATATATTTT.